This T cell receptor (beta chain) originates from a study of naive and memory T cell subsets. Study-level results: Over 95% of naive TCR sequences appeared only once, unlike memory subsets. TCR abundance followed a power law differing between naive and memory subsets. RNA-based TCR counts may shift with T cell activation and differentiation.

Both TRBC1 and TRBC2 were covered by a beta constant-region primer of two equimolar oligonucleotides. Nested alpha and beta constant-region primers with the SP2 primer drove four PCR rounds on ligated cDNA. TCRdb redid the calling of the UMI-ligation and nested PCR reads with MiXCR, one entry per CDR3 protein. The table lists about 82,000 distinct CDR3 sequences, 9% to 9.5% of them singletons. Germline loops: CDR1 SEHNR, CDR2 FQNEAQ (reference sequence). V gave up 4 bases and J gave up 6 bases, with 16 bases separating them. This CDR3 region has 15 residues. This clonotype was seen repeatedly, ten times or more. What it recognizes is unknown.

This sequence joins TRBV7-9 and TRBJ1-5; possibly TRBD1 for D (5 bases). The sequenced sample consisted of naive CD8+ T cells from blood. The receptor's source is a human donor in good health. The CDR3 bases are TGTGCCAGCAGCTCTGGGACTGTAGAAGGTCAGCCCCAGCATTTT. Translation: CASSSGTVEGQPQHF. Full variable domain (outside the CDR3, taken from reference TRBV7-9 and TRBJ1-5): DTGVSQNPRHKITKRGQNVTFRCDPISEHNRLYWYRQTLGQGPEFLTYFQNEAQLEKSRLLSDRFSAERPKGSFSTLEIQRTEQGDSAMYLCASSSGTVEGQPQHFGDGTRLSIL.